This TCR beta chain came from a study of blood T cell repertoires in COVID-19. At the level of the study: Samples taken during acute and convalescent COVID-19 were collected in the United States, Italy and Spain. The cDNA or gDNA used as material had been derived from T cells, B-cell-depleted T cells, or PBMCs.

Per the germline V gene, CDR1 is SGHRS and CDR2 is YFSETQ. The CDR3 runs 14 residues. V was pared by 4 bases and J by 5 bases, with 3 bases of the junction left unmatched. Original data processing: Nucleated cell counts were estimated from reference gene primer amplification. Only in-frame clones appear in the TCRdb table, and some are missing; sequencing was by immunoSEQ multiplex PCR. D and trimming come from the DNA, and the V and J calls and clone size come from that table. The table has some 150,000 clones, 70% to 85% seen once. The rearrangement uses TRBV5-1 and TRBJ1-6; the match to TRBD1 covers 7 bases. The source of this sequence is a woman in her forties or fifties in a cohort sampled during active or convalescent COVID-19. Material: peripheral blood. CDR3 region: CASSGGTDNSPLHF. The CDR3 nucleotides are TGCGCCAGCAGCGGGGGGACAGATAATTCACCCCTCCACTTT.